This TCR beta chain was retrieved from a study of cytomegalovirus exposure and HLA in healthy donors. Study-level results: Later on, a genetic analysis was performed. It linked a missense variant in DCLRE1C with V- and J-gene trimming of TCR beta. A cluster of highly shared sequence variants was likely a sequencing artifact.

With 3 bases clipped from V and 7 bases from J, the junction kept 16 bases outside the gene matches. Germline V gene sequence: CDR1 SGDLS, CDR2 YYNGEE. The length of the CDR3 is 19 residues. Researchers ran the PCR with 60 Vbeta and 13 Jbeta primers. Sequencing was performed with immunoSEQ multiplex PCR; in TCRdb, only in-frame clones are kept and a portion is missing. The sample carries under 130,000 clones, roughly 70% recorded once. In regard to this clone: Antigen: not known.

This TCR was sampled from a man aged 35-49 years in good health and CMV-seropositive. This chain joins TRBV9 and TRBJ2-2; 12 bases match TRBD1. The sample consisted of PBMCs. The CDR3: CASSDPVPGQGARGGELFF. The DNA of the CDR3 is TGTGCCAGCAGCGACCCTGTTCCGGGACAGGGGGCGAGGGGCGGGGAGCTGTTTTTT.